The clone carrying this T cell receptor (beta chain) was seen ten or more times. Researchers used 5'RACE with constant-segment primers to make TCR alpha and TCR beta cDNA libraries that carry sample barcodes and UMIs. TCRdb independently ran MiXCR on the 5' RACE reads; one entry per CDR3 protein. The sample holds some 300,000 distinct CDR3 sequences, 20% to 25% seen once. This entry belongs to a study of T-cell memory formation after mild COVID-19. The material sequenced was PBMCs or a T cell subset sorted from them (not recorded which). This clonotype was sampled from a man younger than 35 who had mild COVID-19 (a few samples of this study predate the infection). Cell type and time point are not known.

The CDR3: CASSFWGEETQYF. The CDR3, as DNA: TGCGCCAGCAGCTTTTGGGGAGAAGAGACCCAGTACTTC. The V and J genes are TRBV5-1 and TRBJ2-5, with D possibly being TRBD2 (5 bases). V was trimmed by 2 bases and J by 3 bases, leaving 8 bases between them. Germline CDR1 reads SGHRS; CDR2 reads YFSETQ. This CDR3 has 13 amino acids.